This paragraph reports one T cell receptor beta chain. No antigen is known for it. The data were taken from a study of somatic mutations in cytotoxic T cells in rheumatoid arthritis. Study-level background: No treatment had yet been given when patient blood (around 27 ml EDTA) was drawn, right after diagnosis. Flow cytometry sorted some V beta antibody-stained T-cell populations to nearly 100% purity, V beta1+ cells among them being sequenced for TCRB.

Overall study results and limits: With some 69 patients examined, about 8 had a largest CD8+ clone exceeding 20% of CD8+ cells.

Isolation of the CD4+ and CD8+ populations was accomplished via positive magnetic bead selection, with purity assessed by flow cytometry. Germline CDR1 reads MNHEY; CDR2 reads SVGAGI. The CDR3 is made up of 15 amino acids. V was shortened by 6 bases and J by 3 bases, with 15 bases between the two germline ends. The data were produced by immunoSEQ multiplex PCR, yet TCRdb's version contains in-frame clones alone and is incomplete. The repertoire has under 20,000 clones, about four fifths of them found once; the top ten carry 28%. Sequenced sample: CD8+ T cells sorted from blood. This receptor was taken from an adult with rheumatoid arthritis. This rearrangement joins TRBV6-5 to TRBJ1-5; the D is unclear. The CDR3 loop reads CASRAPGPSNQPQHF. CDR3 bases: TGTGCCAGCAGGGCCCCCGGACCGTCCAATCAGCCCCAGCATTTT.